This is a list of T cell receptor beta chains from one sample in a study of T cells in Graves' hyperthyroidism and ophthalmopathy. In TCRdb, the multiplex PCR reads were re-called with MiXCR into one record per CDR3 protein. The sample includes 540,000 or so distinct CDR3 sequences, 15% to 19% of them seen just once. The material sequenced was blood. The receptors here all came from a woman aged 25 to 39 with Graves' hyperthyroidism. Both conserved end residues are part of each CDR3. Each record gives: D gene, clone size, V gene, J gene, CDR3 DNA, CDR3 protein. D genes are given only for firm matches. Not every row has a clone size; where given, it reads once, few, many or a size class.

d_call: NA; clone_size: few; v_call: TRBV29-1; j_call: TRBJ1-2; cdr3_nt: TGCAGCGTTGGGGAGGGAAACTATGGCTACACCTTC; cdr3_aa: CSVGEGNYGYTF
d_call: NA; clone_size: NA; v_call: TRBV10-3; j_call: TRBJ1-1; cdr3_nt: TGTGCCATTTCAGGATTGAACACTGAAGCTTTCTTT; cdr3_aa: CAISGLNTEAFF
d_call: NA; clone_size: NA; v_call: TRBV5-4; j_call: TRBJ2-2; cdr3_nt: TGTGCCAGCAGCTTGGATCAGGACTACACCGGGGAGCTGTTTTTT; cdr3_aa: CASSLDQDYTGELFF
d_call: NA; clone_size: NA; v_call: TRBV5-1; j_call: TRBJ1-3; cdr3_nt: TGCGCCAGCAGCCCGTCGGGGAGAGCCCCGTCGACTGGAAACACCATATATTTT; cdr3_aa: CASSPSGRAPSTGNTIYF
d_call: TRBD1; clone_size: NA; v_call: TRBV4-1; j_call: TRBJ1-2; cdr3_nt: TGCGCCAGCAGCCAAGGACAGGGGGTCTACTATGGCTACACCTTC; cdr3_aa: CASSQGQGVYYGYTF
d_call: NA; clone_size: NA; v_call: TRBV30; j_call: TRBJ2-7; cdr3_nt: TGTGCCTGGAGTGTCCCCTCCCCCGGGACCAAGAGCCACGAGCAGTACTTC; cdr3_aa: CAWSVPSPGTKSHEQYF
d_call: TRBD1; clone_size: NA; v_call: TRBV6-2/TRBV6-3; j_call: TRBJ1-3; cdr3_nt: TGTGCCAGCAGAGGGACAGACGATTCGGGAAACACCATATATTTT; cdr3_aa: CASRGTDDSGNTIYF
d_call: TRBD2; clone_size: NA; v_call: TRBV7-9; j_call: TRBJ2-3; cdr3_nt: TGTGCCAGCAGCTTCATAGGGACTAGCGAAAGCACAGATACGCAGTATTTT; cdr3_aa: CASSFIGTSESTDTQYF
d_call: TRBD2; clone_size: NA; v_call: TRBV20-1; j_call: TRBJ2-7; cdr3_nt: TGCAGTGCTATCGGGACTAGCGGGAGCTCCTACGAGCAGTACTTC; cdr3_aa: CSAIGTSGSSYEQYF
d_call: TRBD2; clone_size: NA; v_call: TRBV7-2; j_call: TRBJ2-5; cdr3_nt: TGTGCCAGCAGCTTGACTAGCGGGAGTTCTGAGGCCCAGTACTTC; cdr3_aa: CASSLTSGSSEAQYF
d_call: TRBD1; clone_size: NA; v_call: TRBV20-1; j_call: TRBJ2-2; cdr3_nt: TGCAGTGCCGGAGACCCCTACACAGGGGCGGGCACCGGGGAGCTGTTTTTT; cdr3_aa: CSAGDPYTGAGTGELFF
d_call: NA; clone_size: many; v_call: TRBV12-5; j_call: TRBJ2-7; cdr3_nt: TGTGCTAGTCTTGGGCCGGATGGGGGCTACGAGCAGTACTTC; cdr3_aa: CASLGPDGGYEQYF
d_call: TRBD2; clone_size: many; v_call: TRBV12-3/TRBV12-4; j_call: TRBJ2-1; cdr3_nt: TGTGCCAGCAGTTCCACGGGACTACTAGCAGGCGGGTACAATGAGCAGTTCTTC; cdr3_aa: CASSSTGLLAGGYNEQFF
d_call: NA; clone_size: few; v_call: TRBV4-3; j_call: TRBJ2-1; cdr3_nt: TGCGCCAGCAGCCAAGTTTATTCGGGAAATGAGCAGTTCTTC; cdr3_aa: CASSQVYSGNEQFF
d_call: NA; clone_size: NA; v_call: TRBV20-1; j_call: TRBJ2-1; cdr3_nt: TGCAGTGCTAAAGATGAGGACAGCGACAATGAGCAGTTCTTC; cdr3_aa: CSAKDEDSDNEQFF
d_call: NA; clone_size: many; v_call: TRBV11-2; j_call: TRBJ2-1; cdr3_nt: TGTGCCAGCAGCTTAGACCGGGGAAAGCAGTTCTTC; cdr3_aa: CASSLDRGKQFF
d_call: NA; clone_size: few; v_call: TRBV30; j_call: TRBJ2-3; cdr3_nt: TGTGCCTGGAGTGTGGCGGGGCCGACAGATACGCAGTATTTT; cdr3_aa: CAWSVAGPTDTQYF
d_call: TRBD2; clone_size: many; v_call: TRBV20-1; j_call: TRBJ2-1; cdr3_nt: TGCAGTGCTAGAGCTTGGGTAGCGGGCTCCTACAATGAGCAGTTCTTC; cdr3_aa: CSARAWVAGSYNEQFF
d_call: TRBD1; clone_size: few; v_call: TRBV6-7; j_call: TRBJ1-2; cdr3_nt: TGTGCCAGCAGTTACTCGACTAAATCACAGGGGGTCTCGCCATATGGCTACACCTTC; cdr3_aa: CASSYSTKSQGVSPYGYTF
d_call: TRBD2; clone_size: NA; v_call: TRBV12-3/TRBV12-4; j_call: TRBJ2-1; cdr3_nt: TGTGCCAGCAGTTTAGATGGAGGGCCTAGCGGGAGGGGGAGCTCCTACAATGAGCAGTTCTTC; cdr3_aa: CASSLDGGPSGRGSSYNEQFF
d_call: NA; clone_size: few; v_call: TRBV30; j_call: TRBJ2-6; cdr3_nt: TGTGCCTGGAGTGTACAAGGGTCCTACTCTGGGGCCAACGTCCTGACTTTC; cdr3_aa: CAWSVQGSYSGANVLTF
d_call: NA; clone_size: many; v_call: TRBV6-6; j_call: TRBJ1-1; cdr3_nt: TGTGCCAGCAGTTACGGCAGTTGGTACACTGAAGCTTTCTTT; cdr3_aa: CASSYGSWYTEAFF
d_call: TRBD2; clone_size: many; v_call: TRBV4-3; j_call: TRBJ2-7; cdr3_nt: TGCGCCAGCAGCCAGTCCATTAGCGGGATCAACTCCTACGAGCAGTACTTC; cdr3_aa: CASSQSISGINSYEQYF